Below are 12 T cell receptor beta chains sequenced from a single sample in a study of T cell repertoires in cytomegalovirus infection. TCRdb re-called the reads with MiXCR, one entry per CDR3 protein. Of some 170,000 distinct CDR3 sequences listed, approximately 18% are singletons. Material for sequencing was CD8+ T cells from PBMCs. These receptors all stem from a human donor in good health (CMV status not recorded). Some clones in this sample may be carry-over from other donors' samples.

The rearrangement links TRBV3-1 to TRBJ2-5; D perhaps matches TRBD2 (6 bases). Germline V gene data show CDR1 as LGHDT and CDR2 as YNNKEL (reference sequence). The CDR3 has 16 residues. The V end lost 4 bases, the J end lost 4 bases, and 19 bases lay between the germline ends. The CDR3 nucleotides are TGTGCCAGCAGCCCAGGCATGGCGGGGAAGGGAGAGACCCAGTACTTC. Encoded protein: CASSPGMAGKGETQYF.

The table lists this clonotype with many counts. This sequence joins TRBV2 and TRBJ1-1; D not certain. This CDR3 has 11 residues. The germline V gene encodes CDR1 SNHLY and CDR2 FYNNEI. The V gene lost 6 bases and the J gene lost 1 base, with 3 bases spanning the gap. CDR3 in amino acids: CASRTNTEAFF. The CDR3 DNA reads TGTGCCAGCAGAACGAACACTGAAGCTTTCTTT.

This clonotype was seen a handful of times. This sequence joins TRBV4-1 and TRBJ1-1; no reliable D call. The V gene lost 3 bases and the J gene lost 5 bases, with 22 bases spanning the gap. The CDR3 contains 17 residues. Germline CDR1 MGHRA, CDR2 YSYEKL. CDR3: CASSHPKGVRERTEAFF. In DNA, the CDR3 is TGCGCCAGCAGCCATCCCAAAGGAGTGCGGGAGAGGACTGAAGCTTTCTTT.

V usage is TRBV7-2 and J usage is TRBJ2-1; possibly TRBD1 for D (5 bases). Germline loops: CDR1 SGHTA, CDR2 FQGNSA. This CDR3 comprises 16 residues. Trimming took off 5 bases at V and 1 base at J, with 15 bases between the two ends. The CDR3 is CASSRLSGASYNEQFF. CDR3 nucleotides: TGTGCCAGCAGCCGTCTCAGTGGGGCGTCCTACAATGAGCAGTTCTTC.

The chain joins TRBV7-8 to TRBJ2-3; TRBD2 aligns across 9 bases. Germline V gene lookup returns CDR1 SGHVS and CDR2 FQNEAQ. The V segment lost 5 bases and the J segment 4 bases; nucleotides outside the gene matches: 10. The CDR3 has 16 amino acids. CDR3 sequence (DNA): TGTGCCAGCAGCCTCGAGGGCGGGGGGGCGTCAGATACGCAGTATTTT. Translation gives CASSLEGGGASDTQYF. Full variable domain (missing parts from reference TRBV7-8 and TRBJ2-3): GAGVSQSPRYKVAKRGQDVALRCDPISGHVSLFWYQQALGQGPEFLTYFQNEAQLDKSGLPSDRFFAERPEGSVSTLKIQRTQQEDSAVYLCASSLEGGGASDTQYFGPGTRLTVL.

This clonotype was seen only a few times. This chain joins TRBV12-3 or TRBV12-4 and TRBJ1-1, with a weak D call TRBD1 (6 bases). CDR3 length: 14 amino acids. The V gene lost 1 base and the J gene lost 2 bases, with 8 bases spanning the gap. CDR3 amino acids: CASSLVGTNTEAFF. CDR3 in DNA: TGTGCCAGCAGTTTAGTAGGGACAAACACTGAAGCTTTCTTT.

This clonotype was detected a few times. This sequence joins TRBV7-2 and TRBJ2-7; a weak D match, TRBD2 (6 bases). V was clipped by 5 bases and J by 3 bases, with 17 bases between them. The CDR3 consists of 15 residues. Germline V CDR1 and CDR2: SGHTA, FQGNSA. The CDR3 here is CASSLSYSGIYEQYF. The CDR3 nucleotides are TGTGCCAGCAGCCTATCATATAGCGGAATCTACGAGCAGTACTTC.

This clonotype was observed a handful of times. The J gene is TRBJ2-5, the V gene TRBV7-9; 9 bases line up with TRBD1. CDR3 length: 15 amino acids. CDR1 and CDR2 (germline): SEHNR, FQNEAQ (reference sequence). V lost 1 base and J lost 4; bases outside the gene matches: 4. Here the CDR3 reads CASSLVHRGRETQYF. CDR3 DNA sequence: TGTGCCAGCAGCTTAGTCCACAGGGGGCGAGAGACCCAGTACTTC. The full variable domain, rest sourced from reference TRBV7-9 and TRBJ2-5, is DTGVSQNPRHKITKRGQNVTFRCDPISEHNRLYWYRQTLGQGPEFLTYFQNEAQLEKSRLLSDRFSAERPKGSFSTLEIQRTEQGDSAMYLCASSLVHRGRETQYFGPGTRLLVL.

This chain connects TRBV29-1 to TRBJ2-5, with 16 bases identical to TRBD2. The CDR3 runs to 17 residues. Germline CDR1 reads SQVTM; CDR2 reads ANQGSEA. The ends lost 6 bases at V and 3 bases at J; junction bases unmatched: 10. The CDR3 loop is CSVPGLAGGKWEETQYF. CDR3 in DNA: TGCAGCGTGCCGGGACTAGCGGGGGGGAAGTGGGAAGAGACCCAGTACTTC.

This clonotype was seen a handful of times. The CDR3 here is CASSLDDLSTTNEQFF. The CDR3 region has the DNA TGTGCCAGCAGTTTAGATGACCTCTCGACGACCAATGAGCAGTTCTTC. The rearrangement uses TRBV12-3 or TRBV12-4 and TRBJ2-1; unclear D gene. V lost 1 base to trimming and J lost 6 bases, with 16 bases between them. CDR3 length: 16 amino acids.

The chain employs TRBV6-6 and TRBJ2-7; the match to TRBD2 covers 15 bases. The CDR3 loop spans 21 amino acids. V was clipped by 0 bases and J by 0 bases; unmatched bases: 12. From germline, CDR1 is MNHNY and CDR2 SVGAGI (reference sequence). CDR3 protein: CASSYSFVWTSGGAGSYEQYF. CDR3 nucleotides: TGTGCCAGCAGTTACTCGTTTGTATGGACTAGCGGGGGGGCTGGCTCCTACGAGCAGTACTTC.

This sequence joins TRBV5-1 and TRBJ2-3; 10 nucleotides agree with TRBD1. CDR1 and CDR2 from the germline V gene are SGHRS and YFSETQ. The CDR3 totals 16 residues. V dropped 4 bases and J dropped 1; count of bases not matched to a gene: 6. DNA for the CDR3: TGCGCCAGCAGCAAAGGACAGGGGGTGGGCACAGATACGCAGTATTTT. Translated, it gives CASSKGQGVGTDTQYF.